Listed below are T cell receptor beta chains from one sample, sequenced in a study of cytomegalovirus exposure and HLA in healthy donors. The method was immunoSEQ multiplex PCR; TCRdb's version includes in-frame clones alone and lacks a portion of them. The sample table sets out approximately 110,000 clones. Sequences were obtained from PBMCs. The receptor source for this set is a man younger than 40 in good health and CMV-seronegative. The CDR3 runs from the conserved cysteine through the conserved F or W. D genes are given only for firm matches.

>TRBV5-1|-|14|TRBJ2-2
CASSLTTGTGELFF
TGCGCCAGCAGCTTGACAACCGGGACCGGGGAGCTGTTTTTT
>TRBV4-2|TRBD2|16|TRBJ2-1
CASSQDKASGYNEQFF
TGTGCCAGCAGCCAAGATAAGGCTAGCGGATACAATGAGCAGTTCTTC
>TRBV4-3|-|18|TRBJ2-5
CASSQDNRRQQVQETQYF
TGCGCCAGCAGCCAAGATAACAGAAGACAGCAAGTACAAGAGACCCAGTACTTC
>TRBV4-2|TRBD1|15|TRBJ2-7
CASSQEWTGGYEQYF
TGTGCCAGCAGCCAAGAATGGACAGGGGGCTACGAGCAGTACTTC
>TRBV30|TRBD1|16|TRBJ1-2
CAWSAGTGATNYGYTF
TGTGCCTGGAGTGCCGGGACAGGGGCCACTAACTATGGCTACACCTTC
>TRBV27|TRBD2|13|TRBJ2-1
CASSFSGESEQFF
TGTGCCAGCAGTTTCAGCGGGGAGAGTGAGCAGTTCTTC
>TRBV27|-|14|TRBJ2-5
CASSPSSPGVEQYF
TGTGCCAGCAGTCCCTCATCACCGGGAGTGGAGCAGTACTTC
>TRBV5-8|TRBD1|14|TRBJ2-7
CASSLRDRAYEQYF
TGTGCCAGCAGCTTACGGGACAGGGCCTACGAGCAGTACTTC
>TRBV2|TRBD1|13|TRBJ2-3
CASSALRGPPQYF
TGTGCCAGCAGTGCCCTTAGGGGGCCGCCCCAGTATTTT
>TRBV25-1|TRBD2|14|TRBJ2-1
CASSALAAPNEQFF
TGTGCCAGCAGTGCCCTAGCGGCTCCGAATGAGCAGTTCTTC
>TRBV2|TRBD1|14|TRBJ2-2
CASSLDRGPGELFF
TGTGCCAGCAGTCTGGACAGGGGGCCCGGGGAGCTGTTTTTT
>TRBV5-8|-|14|TRBJ2-3
CASSGWAVTDTQYF
TGTGCCAGCAGCGGGTGGGCAGTGACAGATACGCAGTATTTT
>TRBV19|-|12|TRBJ1-1
CASSIEGAEAFF
TGTGCCAGTAGTATAGAGGGGGCCGAAGCTTTCTTT
>TRBV19|-|12|TRBJ1-1
CASSDSNTEAFF
TGTGCCAGTAGCGACAGTAACACTGAAGCTTTCTTT
>TRBV15|-|18|TRBJ2-1
CATSAAAGGTGTAFRWVF
TGTGCCACCAGCGCAGCAGCCGGGGGTACTGGGACGGCTTTTCGGTGGGTCTTC
>TRBV19|-|15|TRBJ1-1
CASRLDDTRYTEAFF
TGTGCCAGTAGACTGGATGACACCCGGTACACTGAAGCTTTCTTT
>TRBV10-1|TRBD2|16|TRBJ2-7
CASSAGTSGSSYEQYF
TGCGCCAGCAGCGCCGGGACTAGCGGGAGCTCCTACGAGCAGTACTTC
>TRBV18|TRBD2|16|TRBJ2-5
CASSMDLRETRETQYF
TGTGCCAGCTCAATGGACTTGCGGGAGACTCGGGAGACCCAGTACTTC
>TRBV28|-|12|TRBJ1-5
CASSLRRQPQHF
TGTGCCAGCAGTTTAAGGAGGCAGCCCCAGCATTTT
>TRBV13|TRBD2|17|TRBJ2-7
CASSFGVAGGPPYEQYF
TGTGCCAGCAGCTTTGGGGTAGCGGGAGGGCCCCCCTACGAGCAGTACTTC
>TRBV4-3|TRBD1|17|TRBJ2-2
CASSQDRAGGRTGELFF
TGCGCCAGCAGCCAAGATCGGGCAGGGGGAAGAACCGGGGAGCTGTTTTTT
>TRBV5-4|TRBD2|15|TRBJ2-1
CASRVSSGAYNEQFF
TGTGCCAGCAGGGTCTCTAGCGGAGCCTACAATGAGCAGTTCTTC
>TRBV7-2|-|15|TRBJ2-7
CASSSLLGGTYEQYF
TGTGCCAGCAGCTCCCTCCTGGGGGGTACCTACGAGCAGTACTTC
>TRBV18|-|13|TRBJ1-2
CASSPAGKYGYTF
TGTGCCAGCTCACCAGCAGGGAAGTATGGCTACACCTTC